The next 14 T cell receptor beta chains were all read from a single sample in a study of OX40 agonist ivuxolimab in advanced cancers. TCRdb keeps only in-frame clones here, not all; method: immunoSEQ multiplex PCR. The sample carries about 16,000 clones, approximately 84% recorded once. The specimen comprised CD4+ or CD8+ T cells sorted from blood, sampled in a trial of the OX40 agonist ivuxolimab. These receptors originate from an adult with an advanced solid tumor such as melanoma, head and neck, liver or kidney cancer.

This clone was recorded only once. V usage is TRBV5-4 and J usage is TRBJ2-2; no clear D gene. CDR1 SGHNT and CDR2 YYREEE come from the germline V gene (reference sequence). The CDR3 covers 14 residues. V lost 4 bases, J lost 5 bases, and 12 bases lay in between. The CDR3 protein is CASSLGDVTGELFF. CDR3 DNA sequence: TGTGCCAGCAGCCTAGGTGACGTAACCGGGGAGCTGTTTTTT. The variable domain in full, with the rest retrieved from reference TRBV5-4 and TRBJ2-2, is ETGVTQSPTHLIKTRGQQVTLRCSSQSGHNTVSWYQQALGQGPQFIFQYYREEENGRGNFPPRFSGLQFPNYSSELNVNALELDDSALYLCASSLGDVTGELFFGEGSRLTVL.

This clone was observed a few times. J is TRBJ1-1 and V is TRBV19; 7 bases fit TRBD1. Trimming removed 8 bases from V and 1 base from J; junction bases left unmatched: 1. This CDR3 is 12 amino acids long. Germline CDR1 is LNHDA and CDR2 is SQIVND (reference sequence). The CDR3 is CASRTGNTEAFF. The CDR3, as DNA: TGTGCCAGTCGGACAGGGAACACTGAAGCTTTCTTT.

CDR3 nucleotides: TGTGCCAGCAGTTTACCTGGTAACTATGGCTACACCTTC. This translates into CASSLPGNYGYTF. The genes are TRBV28 and TRBJ1-2, with D hard to call. The ends were cut back, 2 bases at V and 1 base at J, with 5 bases in the middle. CDR1 and CDR2 (germline): MDHEN, SYDVKM. This CDR3 region has 13 residues.

Within the sample, this clone is medium-sized. The chain links TRBV25-1 to TRBJ2-6; D is ambiguous. The CDR3 loop spans 13 amino acids. In germline, CDR1 is MGHDK, CDR2 SYGVNS. Trimming stripped 6 bases from V and 12 bases from J, with 15 bases between. In DNA, the CDR3 is TGTGCCAGCAGCCAGTCGCTCTTGAGCGTCCTGACTTTC. Amino acids: CASSQSLLSVLTF.

The chain is built from TRBV5-6 and TRBJ1-2, with 10 positions matching TRBD1. This CDR3 comprises 14 residues. V lost 0 bases to trimming and J lost 13 bases; unmatched junction nucleotides: 9. Germline CDR1 reads SGHDT; CDR2 reads YYEEEE. The DNA for the CDR3 is TGTGCCAGCAGCTTGGGTGAGACAGGGGGCGTACTCACCTTC. This sequence encodes CASSLGETGGVLTF.

In regard to this clone: The germline gene is not matched at one end of the junction; a read error may be the cause. The rearrangement joins TRBV27 to TRBJ2-7; D is perhaps TRBD2 (5 bases). The V gene's germline CDR1 is MNHEY and CDR2 SMNVEV (reference sequence). The CDR3 is made up of 12 amino acids. The CDR3 sequence: CASSLSASPLEF. For the CDR3, the DNA is TGTGCCAGCAGTTTAAGTGCTAGCCCGCTAGAATTC.

The gene calls are TRBV7-6 and TRBJ2-2; D is possibly TRBD1 or TRBD2 (5 bases each). There are 13 residues in the CDR3. Germline V CDR1 and CDR2: SGHVS, FNYEAQ. Trimming removed 11 bases from V and 3 bases from J, with 13 bases in between. As DNA, the CDR3 is TGTGCCGGGGGTGGGGGATACACCGGGGAGCTGTTTTTT. Protein sequence: CAGGGGYTGELFF.

The genes are TRBV28 and TRBJ2-7; 7 bases are shared with TRBD2. The CDR3 has 15 amino acids. V lost 6 bases, J lost 0 bases, and 8 bases stayed unmatched. Germline CDR1 MDHEN, CDR2 SYDVKM. The CDR3 region is CASSERLAASYEQYF. The DNA of the CDR3 is TGTGCCAGCAGCGAACGACTAGCAGCCTCCTACGAGCAGTACTTC.

This clone was seen only once. The chain carries TRBV19 and TRBJ2-7; D is unclear. Per the germline V gene, CDR1 is LNHDA and CDR2 is SQIVND (reference sequence). The CDR3 extends over 11 amino acids. V was cut by 4 bases and J by 6 bases, with 7 bases left in between. The CDR3, as DNA: TGTGCCAGTAGTACCCCGGGCGAGCAGTACTTC. It translates to CASSTPGEQYF.

This clone was detected once. J is TRBJ1-1 and V is TRBV19; D remains unclear. The CDR3 runs to 13 residues. Per the germline V gene, CDR1 is LNHDA and CDR2 is SQIVND (reference sequence). The V end lost 1 base, the J end lost 1 base, and 4 bases lay between the germline ends. The chain's CDR3 is CASSIVQNTEAFF. DNA for the CDR3: TGTGCCAGTAGTATAGTACAGAACACTGAAGCTTTCTTT.

The V gene is TRBV9, the J gene TRBJ1-4, with a possible D match to TRBD1 (5 bases). The CDR3 is 14 residues long. CDR1 SGDLS and CDR2 YYNGEE come from the germline V gene. V was shortened by 4 bases and J by 2 bases, with 9 bases between the two germline ends. This CDR3 reads CASSPGGTNEKLFF. DNA for the CDR3: TGTGCCAGCAGCCCTGGGGGGACTAATGAAAAACTGTTTTTT.

The rearrangement joins TRBV23-1 to TRBJ1-3; tentative D call: TRBD1 (6 bases). TRBV23-1 is filed as an ORF, its function uncertain. V was pared by 4 bases and J by 3 bases, with 10 bases between. The CDR3 has 14 amino acids. CDR3 bases: TGCGCCAGCAGTCGACAGGACGGTGGAAACACCATATATTTT. As protein: CASSRQDGGNTIYF.

The chain uses TRBV19 and TRBJ1-5, with TRBD1 matching over 7 bases. CDR3 size: 14 residues. The V and J ends lost 3 bases and 4 bases, in that order; junction bases with no gene match: 3. CDR1 is LNHDA, CDR2 SQIVND, per germline (reference sequence). In DNA form, the CDR3 reads TGTGCCAGTAGTATTCCGACAGGGAATCAGCCCCAGCATTTT. Protein sequence: CASSIPTGNQPQHF.

The V and J genes are TRBV29-1 and TRBJ1-2; no firm D call. Germline assignment: CDR1 SQVTM and CDR2 ANQGSEA. The CDR3 covers 10 residues. V gave up 3 bases and J gave up 4 bases, with 3 bases separating them. CDR3 bases: TGCAGCGTTGATCTCTATGGCTACACCTTC. This codes for CSVDLYGYTF.